This T cell receptor (beta chain) was obtained from a study of T cell responses to AZD1222 COVID-19 vaccine. Overall study findings and caveats: Only 5 to 7 individuals given AZD1222 were seropositive at baseline. Vaccine-associated CD4 TCRs spanned spike, dominant at 160-218 and 743-854.

Only in-frame clones appear in the TCRdb table, and some are missing; sequencing was by immunoSEQ multiplex PCR. The data contain some 150,000 clones, around 85% of them singletons. Germline V CDR1 and CDR2: LGHNA, YNFKEQ. Trimming cost V 1 base and J 5 bases; bases outside gene matches: 7. The CDR3 consists of 18 residues. As concerns this clone: Its target is not known.

Material: peripheral blood, obtained after recovery from COVID-19. The clonotype comes from an adult who had recovered from COVID-19. The J gene is TRBJ2-3, the V gene TRBV4-2; 15 bases line up with TRBD2. The CDR3 coding sequence is TGTGCCAGCAGCCAAGTCGGACTAGCGGGGGGGCAGGTAGATACGCAGTATTTT. Its protein is CASSQVGLAGGQVDTQYF.